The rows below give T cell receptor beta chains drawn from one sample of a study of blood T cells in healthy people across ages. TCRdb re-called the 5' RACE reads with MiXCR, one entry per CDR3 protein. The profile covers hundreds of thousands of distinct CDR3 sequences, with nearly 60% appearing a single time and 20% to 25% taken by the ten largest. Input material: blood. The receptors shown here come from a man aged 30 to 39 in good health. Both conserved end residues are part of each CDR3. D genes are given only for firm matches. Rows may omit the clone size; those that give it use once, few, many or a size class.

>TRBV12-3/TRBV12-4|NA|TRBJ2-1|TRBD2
CASSDSGGRAKQFF
TGTGCCAGCAGTGATAGCGGGGGGCGCGCGAAGCAGTTCTTC
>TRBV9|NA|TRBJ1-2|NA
CASSVGLKIGAEGYTF
TGTGCCAGCAGCGTAGGGCTTAAGATTGGGGCAGAAGGCTACACCTTC
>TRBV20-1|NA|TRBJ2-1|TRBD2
CSASGGAHNEQFF
TGCAGTGCTAGCGGGGGGGCTCACAATGAGCAGTTCTTC
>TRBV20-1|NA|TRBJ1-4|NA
CSARNPGGHGKLFF
TGCAGTGCTAGAAATCCGGGGGGGCACGGAAAACTGTTTTTT
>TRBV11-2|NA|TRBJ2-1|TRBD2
CASSLGRSGRAALNEQFF
TGTGCCAGCAGCTTAGGCCGTAGCGGGAGGGCCGCTCTTAATGAGCAGTTCTTC
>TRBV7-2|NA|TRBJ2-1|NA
CASSLWTIPEQFF
TGTGCCAGCAGCCTCTGGACTATTCCCGAGCAGTTCTTC
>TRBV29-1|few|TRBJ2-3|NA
CSGVSGPRQYF
TGCAGCGGCGTATCGGGACCGCGGCAGTATTTT
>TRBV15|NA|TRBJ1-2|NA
CATSREQGGLGLYGYTF
TGTGCCACCAGCAGAGAGCAGGGAGGGTTGGGCCTCTATGGCTACACCTTC
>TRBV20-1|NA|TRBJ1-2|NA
CSAPPIDRPYGYTF
TGCAGTGCCCCTCCCATAGACAGACCCTATGGCTACACCTTC
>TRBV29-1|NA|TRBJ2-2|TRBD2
CSGRAGGAGELFF
TGCAGCGGAAGAGCGGGAGGGGCCGGGGAGCTGTTTTTT
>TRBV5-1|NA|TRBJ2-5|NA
CASEDGVEETQYF
TGCGCCAGCGAGGACGGGGTAGAAGAGACCCAGTACTTC
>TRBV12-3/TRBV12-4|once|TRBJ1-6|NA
CASSLEVSPLHF
TGTGCCAGCAGTTTAGAGGTCTCACCCCTCCACTTT
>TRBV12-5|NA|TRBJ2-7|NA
CASGLPTGRQFYNEQYF
TGTGCAAGTGGTTTGCCGACAGGGAGGCAATTCTACAATGAGCAGTACTTC
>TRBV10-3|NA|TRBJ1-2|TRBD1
CAISDRTGEPSTF
TGTGCCATCAGTGATAGGACAGGGGAACCCAGCACCTTC
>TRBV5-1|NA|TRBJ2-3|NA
CASSLAQTTDTQYF
TGCGCCAGCAGCCTTGCGCAGACCACAGATACGCAGTATTTT
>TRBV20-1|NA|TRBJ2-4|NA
CSARWEIAKNIQYF
TGCAGTGCTAGGTGGGAGATAGCCAAAAACATTCAGTACTTC
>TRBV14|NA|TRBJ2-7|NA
CAGSQDNPGTYEQYF
TGTGCCGGCAGCCAAGATAATCCAGGGACCTACGAGCAGTACTTC
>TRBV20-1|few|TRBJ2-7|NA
CSARTLPGDPYEQYF
TGCAGTGCTAGAACTCTGCCCGGGGACCCCTACGAGCAGTACTTC
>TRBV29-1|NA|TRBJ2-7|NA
CSAPGQGGLAGFRYEQYF
TGCAGCGCGCCGGGACAGGGGGGACTAGCGGGTTTTCGCTACGAGCAGTACTTC
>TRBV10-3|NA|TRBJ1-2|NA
CAISEWAGHQANYGYTF
TGTGCCATCAGTGAGTGGGCGGGACACCAGGCTAACTATGGCTACACCTTC
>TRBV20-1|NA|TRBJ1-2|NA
CSARYSGEVNYGYTF
TGCAGTGCTAGATATTCGGGGGAAGTGAACTATGGCTACACCTTC
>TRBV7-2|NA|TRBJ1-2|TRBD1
CASSSRTGRTSGYGYTF
TGTGCCAGCAGTTCCCGGACAGGGCGGACTTCGGGCTATGGCTACACCTTC
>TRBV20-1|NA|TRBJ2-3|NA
CSKRGGTDTQYF
TGCAGTAAAAGAGGGGGGACAGATACGCAGTATTTT
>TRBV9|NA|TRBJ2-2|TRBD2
CASSVFASGMLAGELFF
TGTGCCAGCAGCGTATTTGCTAGCGGGATGCTGGCCGGGGAGCTGTTTTTT
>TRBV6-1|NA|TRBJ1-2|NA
CASSEVEGSYTF
TGTGCCAGCAGTGAAGTGGAGGGGAGCTACACCTTC
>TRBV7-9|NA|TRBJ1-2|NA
CASSLEDRYGYTF
TGTGCCAGCAGCCTGGAAGACCGCTATGGCTACACCTTC
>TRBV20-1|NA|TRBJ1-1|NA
CSAPRPLTSTEAFF
TGCAGTGCTCCGCGGCCCCTAACGAGCACTGAAGCTTTCTTT
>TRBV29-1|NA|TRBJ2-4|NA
CSVLGVAKNIQYF
TGCAGCGTTCTCGGGGTAGCCAAAAACATTCAGTACTTC
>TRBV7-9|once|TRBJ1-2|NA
CASSLTGETYGYTF
TGTGCCAGCAGCCTCACCGGGGAGACATATGGCTACACCTTC
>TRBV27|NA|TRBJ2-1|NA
CASSPRRISSYNEQFF
TGTGCCAGCAGTCCCCGGCGGATTAGCTCCTACAATGAGCAGTTCTTC
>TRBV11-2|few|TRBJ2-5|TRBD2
CASSARLAGGQETQYF
TGTGCCAGCAGCGCAAGACTAGCGGGGGGACAAGAGACCCAGTACTTC
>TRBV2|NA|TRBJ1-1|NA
CASSGGMNTEAFF
TGTGCCAGCAGTGGTGGAATGAACACTGAAGCTTTCTTT
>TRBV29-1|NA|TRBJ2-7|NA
CSVADKRRSYEQYF
TGCAGCGTCGCCGACAAGAGAAGATCCTACGAGCAGTACTTC
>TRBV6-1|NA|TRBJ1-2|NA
CASGEWAGDGYTF
TGTGCCAGCGGTGAATGGGCAGGGGATGGCTACACCTTC
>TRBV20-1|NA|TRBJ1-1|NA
CSAVEAGVSTEAFF
TGCAGTGCCGTTGAGGCAGGGGTGAGCACTGAAGCTTTCTTT
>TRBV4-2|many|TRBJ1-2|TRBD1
CASSRDRASNYGYTF
TGTGCCAGCAGCCGAGACAGGGCTTCTAACTATGGCTACACCTTC
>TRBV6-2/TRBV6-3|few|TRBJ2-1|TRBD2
CASSPWTSYNEQFF
TGTGCCAGCAGTCCCTGGACTAGCTACAATGAGCAGTTCTTC
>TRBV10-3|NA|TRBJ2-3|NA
CAISRTGTTDTQYF
TGTGCCATCAGTAGGACGGGTACCACAGATACGCAGTATTTT
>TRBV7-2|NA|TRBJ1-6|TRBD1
CASSFRDSHSPLHF
TGTGCCAGCAGCTTCCGGGACAGTCATTCACCCCTCCACTTT
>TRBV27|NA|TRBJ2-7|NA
CASSLGQRGYEQYF
TGTGCCAGCAGTTTAGGACAGCGGGGCTACGAGCAGTACTTC
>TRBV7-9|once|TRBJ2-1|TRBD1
CASSLAGTGRNEQFF
TGTGCCAGCAGCTTAGCGGGGACAGGGCGGAATGAGCAGTTCTTC
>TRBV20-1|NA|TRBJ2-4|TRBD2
CSASSPGGVLNIQYF
TGCAGTGCTAGCAGCCCCGGGGGGGTTTTAAACATTCAGTACTTC
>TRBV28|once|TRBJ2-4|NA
CASSAPFPNIQYF
TGTGCCAGCAGCGCTCCTTTCCCAAACATTCAGTACTTC
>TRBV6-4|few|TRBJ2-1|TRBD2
CASSAQSSGQGNEQFF
TGTGCCAGCAGCGCCCAGTCTAGCGGGCAAGGCAATGAGCAGTTCTTC
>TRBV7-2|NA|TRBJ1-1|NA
CASSLFAPSPNTEAFF
TGTGCCAGCAGCTTATTCGCCCCTTCCCCAAACACTGAAGCTTTCTTT
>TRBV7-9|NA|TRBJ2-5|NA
CASSPRLVRETQYF
TGTGCCAGCAGCCCCCGTCTGGTGAGAGAGACCCAGTACTTC
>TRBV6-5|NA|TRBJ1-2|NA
CASSSLRSGTLYGYTF
TGTGCCAGCAGTTCCTTAAGGTCGGGGACCCTCTATGGCTACACCTTC
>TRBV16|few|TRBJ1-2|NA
CASSHRGLWGYTF
TGTGCCAGCAGCCACAGGGGATTGTGGGGCTACACCTTC
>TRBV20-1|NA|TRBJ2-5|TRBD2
CSASSGVQETQYF
TGCAGTGCTAGTAGCGGGGTACAAGAGACCCAGTACTTC
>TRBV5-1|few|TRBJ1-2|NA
CASSLDKGGTYGYTF
TGCGCCAGCAGCTTGGACAAGGGCGGTACCTATGGCTACACCTTC